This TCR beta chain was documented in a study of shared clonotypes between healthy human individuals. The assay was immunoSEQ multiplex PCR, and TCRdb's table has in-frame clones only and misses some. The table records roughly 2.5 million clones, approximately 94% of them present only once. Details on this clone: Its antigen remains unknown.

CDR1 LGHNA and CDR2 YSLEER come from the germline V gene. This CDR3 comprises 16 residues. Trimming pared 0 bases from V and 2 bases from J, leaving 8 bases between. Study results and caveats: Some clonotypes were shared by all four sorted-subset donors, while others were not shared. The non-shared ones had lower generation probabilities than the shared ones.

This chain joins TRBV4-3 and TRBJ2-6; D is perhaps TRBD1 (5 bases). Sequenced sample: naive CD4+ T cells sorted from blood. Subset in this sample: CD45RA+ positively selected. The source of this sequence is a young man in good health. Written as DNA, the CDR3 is TGCGCCAGCAGCCAAGACTTGGGGCCTGGGGCCAACGTCCTGACTTTC. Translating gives CASSQDLGPGANVLTF.